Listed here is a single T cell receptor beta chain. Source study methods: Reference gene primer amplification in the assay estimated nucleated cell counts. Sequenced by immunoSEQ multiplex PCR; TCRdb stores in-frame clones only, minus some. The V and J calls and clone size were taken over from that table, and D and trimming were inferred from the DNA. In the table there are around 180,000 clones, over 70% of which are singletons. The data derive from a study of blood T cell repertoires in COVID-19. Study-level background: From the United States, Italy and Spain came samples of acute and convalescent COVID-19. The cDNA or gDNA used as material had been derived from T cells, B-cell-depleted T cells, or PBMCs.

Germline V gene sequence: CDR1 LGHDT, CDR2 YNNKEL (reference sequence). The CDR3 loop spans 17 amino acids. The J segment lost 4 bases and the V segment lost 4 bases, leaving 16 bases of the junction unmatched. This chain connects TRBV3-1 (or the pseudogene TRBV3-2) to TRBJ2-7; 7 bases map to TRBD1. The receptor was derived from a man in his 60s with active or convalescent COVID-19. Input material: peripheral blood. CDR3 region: CASSRDGQEAYPYEQYF. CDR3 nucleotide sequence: TGTGCCAGCAGCCGCGATGGACAGGAAGCTTACCCGTACGAGCAGTACTTC.